This record looks at one T cell receptor (beta chain) sequence and its context. Its antigen remains unidentified. The junction shows a germline mismatch at one end, possibly a read error. These data belong to a study of early stage breast cancer tumors. Findings and caveats of the study: Commonly generated sequences made up most enriched TCRB sequences shared between patients. In 14 of 16 patients, blood comparison separated tumor from normal breast. Tumors had around 2.4-fold higher T cell density than normal breast.

TCRdb keeps only in-frame clones here, not all; method: immunoSEQ multiplex PCR. The sample consists of roughly 10,000 clones, 65% to 75% of them appearing once. CDR3 length: 18 amino acids. Germline-derived CDR1 and CDR2 are SSHAT and FNYEAQ (reference sequence). The chain uses TRBV7-7 and TRBJ2-1; 11 bases match TRBD2. Sequencing was carried out using normal breast tissue next to the tumor. This receptor was obtained from a person aged 55 to 75 with breast cancer. CDR3 loop: CASSLPLAGGASYNEQFF. For the CDR3, the DNA is TGTGCTAGCAGCTTACCCCTAGCGGGAGGTGCCTCCTACAATGAGCAGTTCTTC.